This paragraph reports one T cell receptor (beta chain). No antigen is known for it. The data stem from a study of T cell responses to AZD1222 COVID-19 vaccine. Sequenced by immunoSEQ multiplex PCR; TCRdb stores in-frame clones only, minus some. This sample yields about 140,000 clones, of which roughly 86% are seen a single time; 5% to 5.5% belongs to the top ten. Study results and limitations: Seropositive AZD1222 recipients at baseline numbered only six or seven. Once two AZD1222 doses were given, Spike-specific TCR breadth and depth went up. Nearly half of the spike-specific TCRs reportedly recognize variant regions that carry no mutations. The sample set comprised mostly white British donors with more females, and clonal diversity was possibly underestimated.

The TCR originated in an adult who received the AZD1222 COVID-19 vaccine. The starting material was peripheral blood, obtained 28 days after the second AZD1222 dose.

The DNA for the CDR3 is TGTGCCAGCAGTTGGGGGGCGGTTCGCGAGCAGTACTTC. Translated: CASSWGAVREQYF. This chain joins TRBV12-3 or TRBV12-4 and TRBJ2-7, with D perhaps TRBD1 or TRBD2 (6 bases each). This CDR3 comprises 13 residues. V was trimmed by 4 bases and J by 6 bases, leaving 13 bases between them.